This T cell receptor beta chain was identified in a study of identical twins. Unique molecular identifiers were present on cDNA, and template switching added a universal primer site. A single record per CDR3 protein comes from TCRdb applying MiXCR to the 5' RACE reads. The sample includes 1.5 million to 2 million distinct CDR3 sequences, about 31% of them seen just once. With respect to this clonotype: Antigen unknown.

Trimming took 7 bases from V and 0 from J; bases not matched to a gene: 6. Germline-derived CDR1 and CDR2 are MNHEY and SVGEGT. CDR3 length: 16 amino acids. Study-wide results and limits: Conclusions relied on cross-sectional statistical analysis, not following the same donors. Out-of-frame alpha sequences shared between twins exhibited an excess of low generation probability. While abundant cord blood beta clonotypes carried fewer insertions, memory repertoires showed no such pattern.

This chain connects TRBV6-2 or TRBV6-3 to TRBJ2-7; 13 bases are a match to TRBD2. The TCR comes from a newborn girl in good health. Sample: cord blood. The CDR3 loop reads CASTKTSGRTSYEQYF. The CDR3 DNA reads as TGTGCCAGCACCAAGACTAGCGGGAGGACCTCCTACGAGCAGTACTTC.